This T cell receptor beta chain appears in the sequencing data of a study of regulatory T cells in long-lasting Graves disease. Study-wide findings and caveats: TRBV28, TRBJ1-2 and TRBJ2-5 were favored in persistent disease. Persistent-disease Graves' patients showed less TCR diversity than new cases.

Trimming removed 0 bases from V and 2 bases from J, with 10 bases in between. Per the germline V gene, CDR1 is LGHNA and CDR2 is YSLEER. CDR3 size: 15 residues. Library construction for TCR beta used iRepertoire HTBI primers and Arm-PCR of CDR3 regions. TCRdb re-called the multiplex PCR reads with MiXCR, one entry per CDR3 protein. The sample has a few hundred thousand distinct CDR3 sequences, roughly 10% seen once. Turning to this clonotype: Its cognate antigen is unknown.

This sample's time point: newly diagnosed GD, antithyroid drugs for less than 3 months. Isolated PBMC RNA provided the starting material for the TCR library. These data also featured in a second study, about T cells in Graves' hyperthyroidism and ophthalmopathy.

The sequencing here drew on peripheral blood mononuclear cells (PBMCs), taken at new diagnosis, from a patient treated with antithyroid drugs. The clonotype was recovered from a woman under 30 with Graves disease. This chain connects TRBV4-3 to TRBJ1-2; no reliable D call. Here the CDR3 reads CASSQDQRQNYGYTF. In DNA form, the CDR3 reads TGCGCCAGCAGCCAAGATCAGAGGCAGAACTATGGCTACACCTTC.